The entry below describes one T cell receptor beta chain. This entry is derived from a study of blood T cell repertoires in COVID-19. Some clones are missing from TCRdb's copy, which holds only in-frame ones; the method was immunoSEQ multiplex PCR. The data show about 250,000 clones, with 86% seen just once and 5% to 6% held by the top ten. Sample: peripheral blood. The sequence was collected from a woman of 80 years or more with COVID-19, enrolled during active disease.

CDR3 sequence: CASSVGGVSTDTQYF. As DNA, the CDR3 is TGTGCCAGCAGTGTAGGCGGGGTTAGCACAGATACGCAGTATTTT. This sequence joins TRBV2 and TRBJ2-3, with D tentatively TRBD2 (6 bases). V lost 4 bases and J 0 bases, leaving 11 bases between the germline ends. Germline CDR1 is SNHLY and CDR2 is FYNNEI. CDR3 length equals 15 residues.